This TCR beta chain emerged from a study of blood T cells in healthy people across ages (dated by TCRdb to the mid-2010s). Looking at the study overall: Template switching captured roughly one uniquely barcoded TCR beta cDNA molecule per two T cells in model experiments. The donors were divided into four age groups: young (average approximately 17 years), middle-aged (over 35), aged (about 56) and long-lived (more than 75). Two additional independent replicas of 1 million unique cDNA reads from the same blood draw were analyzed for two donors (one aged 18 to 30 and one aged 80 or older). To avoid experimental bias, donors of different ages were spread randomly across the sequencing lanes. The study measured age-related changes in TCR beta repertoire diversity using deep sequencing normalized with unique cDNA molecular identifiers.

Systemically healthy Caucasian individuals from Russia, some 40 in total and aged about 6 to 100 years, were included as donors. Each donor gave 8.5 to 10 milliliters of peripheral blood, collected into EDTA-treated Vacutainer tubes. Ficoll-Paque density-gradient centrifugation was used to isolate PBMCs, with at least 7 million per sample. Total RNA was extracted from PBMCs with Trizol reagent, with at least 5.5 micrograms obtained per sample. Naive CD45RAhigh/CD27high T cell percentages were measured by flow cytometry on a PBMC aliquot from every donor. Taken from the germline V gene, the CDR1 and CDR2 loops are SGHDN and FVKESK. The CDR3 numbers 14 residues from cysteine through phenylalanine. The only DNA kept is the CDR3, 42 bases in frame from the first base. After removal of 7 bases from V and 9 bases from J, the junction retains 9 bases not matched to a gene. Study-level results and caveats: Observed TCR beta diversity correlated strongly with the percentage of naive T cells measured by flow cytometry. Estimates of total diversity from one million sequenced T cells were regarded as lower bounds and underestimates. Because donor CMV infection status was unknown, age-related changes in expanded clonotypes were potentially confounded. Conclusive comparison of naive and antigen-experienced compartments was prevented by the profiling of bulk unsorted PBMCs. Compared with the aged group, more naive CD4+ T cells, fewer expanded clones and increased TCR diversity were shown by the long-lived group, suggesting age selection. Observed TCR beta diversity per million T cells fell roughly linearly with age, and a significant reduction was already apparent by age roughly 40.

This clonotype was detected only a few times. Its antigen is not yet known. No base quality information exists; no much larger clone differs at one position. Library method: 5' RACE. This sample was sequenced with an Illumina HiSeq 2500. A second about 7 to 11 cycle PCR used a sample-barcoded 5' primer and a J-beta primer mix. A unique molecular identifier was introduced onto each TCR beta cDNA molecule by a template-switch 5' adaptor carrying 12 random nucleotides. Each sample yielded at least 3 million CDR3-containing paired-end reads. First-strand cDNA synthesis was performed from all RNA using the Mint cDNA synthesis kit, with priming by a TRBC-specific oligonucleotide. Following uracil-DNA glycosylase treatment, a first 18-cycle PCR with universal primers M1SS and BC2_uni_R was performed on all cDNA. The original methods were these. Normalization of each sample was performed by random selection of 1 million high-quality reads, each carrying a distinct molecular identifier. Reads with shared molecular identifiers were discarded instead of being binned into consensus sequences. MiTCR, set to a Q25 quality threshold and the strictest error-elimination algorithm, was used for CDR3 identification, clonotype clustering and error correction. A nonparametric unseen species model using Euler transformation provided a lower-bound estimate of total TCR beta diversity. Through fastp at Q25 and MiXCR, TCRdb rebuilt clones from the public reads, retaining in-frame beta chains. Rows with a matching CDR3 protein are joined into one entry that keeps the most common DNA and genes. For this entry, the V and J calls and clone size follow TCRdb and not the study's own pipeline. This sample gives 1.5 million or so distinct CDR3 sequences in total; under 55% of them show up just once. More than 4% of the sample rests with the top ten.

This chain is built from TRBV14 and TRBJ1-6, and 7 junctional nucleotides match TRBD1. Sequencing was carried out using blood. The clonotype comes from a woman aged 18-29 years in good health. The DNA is TGTGCCAGCACCCCGACAGGGTTCGCTTCACCCCTCCACTTT. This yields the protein CASTPTGFASPLHF.